Sequencing of this T cell receptor (beta chain) was carried out in a study of metastatic and nonmetastatic thyroid tumors. Each patient went into thyroid surgery without having received any treatment. The CDR3 totals 13 residues. Germline assignment: CDR1 MNHEY and CDR2 SVGEGT. V was shortened by 2 bases and J by 6 bases, with 10 bases between the two germline ends. TCRdb reassembled clones from the PCR reads with MiXCR. Of 72,000 or so clones in the sample, less than 20% are singletons; the top ten hold around 13%. This sequence joins TRBV6-2 or TRBV6-3 and TRBJ1-2, with D unclear. Sequenced material: blood. The source is a female donor with papillary thyroid cancer or a benign thyroid nodule (not recorded which). Some clones in this sample may be carry-over from other donors' samples. The CDR3 loop is CASSYRLGDGYTF. CDR3 bases: TGTGCCAGCAGTTACAGGCTTGGTGATGGCTACACCTTC.